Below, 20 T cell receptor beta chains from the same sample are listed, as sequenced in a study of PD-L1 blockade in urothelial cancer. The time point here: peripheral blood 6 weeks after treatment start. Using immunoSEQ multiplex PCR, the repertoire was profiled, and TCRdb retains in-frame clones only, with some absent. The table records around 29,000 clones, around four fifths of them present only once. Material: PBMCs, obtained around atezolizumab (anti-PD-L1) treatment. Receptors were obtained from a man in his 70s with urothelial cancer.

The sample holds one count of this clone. The CDR3 bases are TGTGCCAGCAGCGTAGGAGAAGGTCTGGGAGACATTCAGTACTTC. Protein sequence: CASSVGEGLGDIQYF. This chain links TRBV9 with TRBJ2-4; possible D gene TRBD2, 5 bases. Germline V gene sequence: CDR1 SGDLS, CDR2 YYNGEE. The CDR3 covers 15 residues. Trimming pared 0 bases from V and 8 bases from J, leaving 15 bases between. Based on the CDR3 plus reference TRBV9 and TRBJ2-4, the full variable domain is DSGVTQTPKHLITATGQRVTLRCSPRSGDLSVYWYQQSLDQGLQFLIQYYNGEERAKGNILERFSAQQFPDLHSELNLSSLELGDSALYFCASSVGEGLGDIQYFGAGTRLSVL.

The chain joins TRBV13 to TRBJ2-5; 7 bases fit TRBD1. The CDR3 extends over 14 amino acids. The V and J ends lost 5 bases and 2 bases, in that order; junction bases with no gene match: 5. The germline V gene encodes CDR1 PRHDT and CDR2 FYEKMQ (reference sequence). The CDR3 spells CASSHGTEQETQYF. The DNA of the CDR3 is TGTGCCAGCAGCCACGGGACAGAGCAAGAGACCCAGTACTTC.

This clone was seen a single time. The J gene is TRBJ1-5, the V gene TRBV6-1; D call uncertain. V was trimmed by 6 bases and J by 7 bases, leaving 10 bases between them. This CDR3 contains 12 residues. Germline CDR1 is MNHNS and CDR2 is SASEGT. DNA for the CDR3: TGTGCCAGCAGGTCTAGTATGCAGCCCCAGCATTTT. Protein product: CASRSSMQPQHF.

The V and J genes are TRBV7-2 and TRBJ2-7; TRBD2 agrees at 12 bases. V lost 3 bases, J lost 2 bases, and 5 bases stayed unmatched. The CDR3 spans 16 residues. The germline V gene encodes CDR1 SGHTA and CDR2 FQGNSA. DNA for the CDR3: TGTGCCAGCAGCTTGCACTCTAGCGGGGGGGCCTACGAGCAGTACTTC. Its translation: CASSLHSSGGAYEQYF.

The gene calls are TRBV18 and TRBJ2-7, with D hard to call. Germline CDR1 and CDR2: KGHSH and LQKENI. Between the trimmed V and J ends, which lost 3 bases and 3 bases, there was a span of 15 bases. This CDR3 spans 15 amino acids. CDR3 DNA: TGTGCCAGCTCACCGTCCCTTAATAGCTTCTACGAGCAGTACTTC. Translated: CASSPSLNSFYEQYF.

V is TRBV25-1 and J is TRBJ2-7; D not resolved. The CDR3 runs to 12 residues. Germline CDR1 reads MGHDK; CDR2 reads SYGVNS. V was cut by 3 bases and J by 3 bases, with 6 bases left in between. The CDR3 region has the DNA TGTGCCAGCAGTGATTCGGTCTACGAGCAGTACTTC. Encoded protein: CASSDSVYEQYF.

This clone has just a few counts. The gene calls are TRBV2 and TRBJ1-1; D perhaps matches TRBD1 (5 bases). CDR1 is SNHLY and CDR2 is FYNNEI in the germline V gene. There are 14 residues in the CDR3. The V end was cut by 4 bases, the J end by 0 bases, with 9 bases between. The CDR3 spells CASSGQYMNTEAFF. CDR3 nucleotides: TGTGCCAGCAGTGGACAGTACATGAACACTGAAGCTTTCTTT.

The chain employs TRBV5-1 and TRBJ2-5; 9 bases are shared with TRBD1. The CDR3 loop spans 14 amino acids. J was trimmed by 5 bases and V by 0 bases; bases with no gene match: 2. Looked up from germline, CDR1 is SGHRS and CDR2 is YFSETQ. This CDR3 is CASSLGQGVETQYF. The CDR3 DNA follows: TGCGCCAGCAGCTTGGGACAGGGGGTTGAGACCCAGTACTTC.

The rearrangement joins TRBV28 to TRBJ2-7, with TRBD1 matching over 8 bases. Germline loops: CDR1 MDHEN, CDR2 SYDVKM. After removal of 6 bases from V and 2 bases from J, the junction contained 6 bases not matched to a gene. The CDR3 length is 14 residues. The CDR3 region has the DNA TGTGCCAGCAGGGGTCCGGGACAGGCCTACGAGCAGTACTTC. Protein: CASRGPGQAYEQYF.

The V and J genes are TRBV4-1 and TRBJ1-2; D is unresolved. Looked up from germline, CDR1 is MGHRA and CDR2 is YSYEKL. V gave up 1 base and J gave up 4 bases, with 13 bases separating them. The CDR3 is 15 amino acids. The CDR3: CASSQAQTLIYGYTF. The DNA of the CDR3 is TGCGCCAGCAGCCAAGCGCAGACTTTGATCTATGGCTACACCTTC.

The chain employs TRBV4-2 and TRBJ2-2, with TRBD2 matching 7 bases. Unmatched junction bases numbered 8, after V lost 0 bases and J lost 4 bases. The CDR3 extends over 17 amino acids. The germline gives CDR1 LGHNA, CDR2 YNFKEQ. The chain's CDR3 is CASSQEGGGVGTGELFF. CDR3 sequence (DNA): TGTGCCAGCAGCCAAGAGGGGGGGGGAGTGGGCACCGGGGAGCTGTTTTTT.

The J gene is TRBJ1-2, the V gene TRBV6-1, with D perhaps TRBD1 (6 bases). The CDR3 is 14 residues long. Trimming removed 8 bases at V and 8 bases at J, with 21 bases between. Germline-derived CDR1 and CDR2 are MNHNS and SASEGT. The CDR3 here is CASQMGGRNSGYTF. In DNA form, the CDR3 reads TGTGCCAGCCAAATGGGGGGGCGCAACAGCGGCTACACCTTC.

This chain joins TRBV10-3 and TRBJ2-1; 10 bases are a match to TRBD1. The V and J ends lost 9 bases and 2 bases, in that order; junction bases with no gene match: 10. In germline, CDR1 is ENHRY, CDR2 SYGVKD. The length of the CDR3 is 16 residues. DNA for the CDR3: TGTGCCATTCGGGGACAGGGGATTTCCGCCTACAATGAGCAGTTCTTC. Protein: CAIRGQGISAYNEQFF.

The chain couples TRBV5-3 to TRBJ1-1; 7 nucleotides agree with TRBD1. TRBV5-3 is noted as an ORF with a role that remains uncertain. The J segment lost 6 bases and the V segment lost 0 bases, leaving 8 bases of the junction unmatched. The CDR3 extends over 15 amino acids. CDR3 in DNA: TGTGCCAGAAGCTTGGGAGGGGGCGGGGTAGCTGAAGCTTTCTTT. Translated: CARSLGGGGVAEAFF.

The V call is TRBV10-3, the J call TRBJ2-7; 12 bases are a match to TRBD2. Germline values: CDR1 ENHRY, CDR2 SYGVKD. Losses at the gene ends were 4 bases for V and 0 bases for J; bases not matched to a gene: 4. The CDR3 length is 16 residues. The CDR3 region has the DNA TGTGCCATCAGTGGGACTAGCGGGGCCAGCTCCTACGAGCAGTACTTC. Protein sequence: CAISGTSGASSYEQYF.

CDR3 nucleotides: TGTGCCAGCAGTGCGGCAACAGGGAACACCGGGGAGCTGTTTTTT. Protein sequence: CASSAATGNTGELFF. The chain links TRBV2 to TRBJ2-2; tentative D call: TRBD1 (5 bases). This CDR3 is built from 15 residues. CDR1 is SNHLY, CDR2 FYNNEI, per germline. V lost 4 bases and J lost 1, with 10 bases in between. Full variable domain (remainder filled in from reference TRBV2 and TRBJ2-2): EPEVTQTPSHQVTQMGQEVILRCVPISNHLYFYWYRQILGQKVEFLVSFYNNEISEKSEIFDDQFSVERPDGSNFTLKIRSTKLEDSAMYFCASSAATGNTGELFFGEGSRLTVL.

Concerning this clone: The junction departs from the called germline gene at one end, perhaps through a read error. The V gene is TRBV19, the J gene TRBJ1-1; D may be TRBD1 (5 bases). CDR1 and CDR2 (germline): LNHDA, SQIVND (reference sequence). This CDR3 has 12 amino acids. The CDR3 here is CASTQRGGSPCF. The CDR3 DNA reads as TGTGCCAGTACCCAAAGGGGAGGGTCACCGTGTTTT.

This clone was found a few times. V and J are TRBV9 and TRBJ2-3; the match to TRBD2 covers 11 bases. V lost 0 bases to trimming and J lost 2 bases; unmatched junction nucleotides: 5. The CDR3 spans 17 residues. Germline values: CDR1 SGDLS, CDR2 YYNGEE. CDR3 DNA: TGTGCCAGCAGCGTAGGGAGGACTAGCGGGTCCACAGATACGCAGTATTTT. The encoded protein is CASSVGRTSGSTDTQYF. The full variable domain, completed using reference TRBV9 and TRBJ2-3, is DSGVTQTPKHLITATGQRVTLRCSPRSGDLSVYWYQQSLDQGLQFLIQYYNGEERAKGNILERFSAQQFPDLHSELNLSSLELGDSALYFCASSVGRTSGSTDTQYFGPGTRLTVL.

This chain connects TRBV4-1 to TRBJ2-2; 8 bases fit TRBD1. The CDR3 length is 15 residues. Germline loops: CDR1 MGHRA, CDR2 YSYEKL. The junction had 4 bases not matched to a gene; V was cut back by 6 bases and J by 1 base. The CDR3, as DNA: TGCGCCAGCAGTGACAGGGGAATGAACACCGGGGAGCTGTTTTTT. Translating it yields CASSDRGMNTGELFF.

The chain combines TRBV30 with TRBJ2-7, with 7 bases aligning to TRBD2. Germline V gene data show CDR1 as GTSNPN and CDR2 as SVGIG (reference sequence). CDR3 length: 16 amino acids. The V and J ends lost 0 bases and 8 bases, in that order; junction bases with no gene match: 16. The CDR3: CAWSVGRLAVGHQQYF. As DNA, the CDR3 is TGTGCCTGGAGTGTAGGTAGGCTAGCGGTTGGCCACCAGCAGTACTTC. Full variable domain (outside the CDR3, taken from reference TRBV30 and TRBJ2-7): SQTIHQWPATLVQPVGSPLSLECTVEGTSNPNLYWYRQAAGRGLQLLFYSVGIGQISSEVPQNLSASRPQDRQFILSSKKLLLSDSGFYLCAWSVGRLAVGHQQYFGPGTRLTVT.